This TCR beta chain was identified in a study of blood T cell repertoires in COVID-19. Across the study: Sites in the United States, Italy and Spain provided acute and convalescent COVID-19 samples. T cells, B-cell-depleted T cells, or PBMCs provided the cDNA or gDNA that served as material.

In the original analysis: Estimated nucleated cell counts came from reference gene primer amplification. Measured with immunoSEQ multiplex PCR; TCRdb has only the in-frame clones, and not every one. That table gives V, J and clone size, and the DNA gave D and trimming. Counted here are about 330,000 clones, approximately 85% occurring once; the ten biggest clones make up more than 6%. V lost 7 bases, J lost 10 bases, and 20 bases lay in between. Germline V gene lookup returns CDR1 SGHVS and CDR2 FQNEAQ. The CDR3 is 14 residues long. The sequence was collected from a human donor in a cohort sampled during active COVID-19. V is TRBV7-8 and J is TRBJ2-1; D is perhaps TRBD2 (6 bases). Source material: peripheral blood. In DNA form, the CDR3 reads TGTGCCAGCACTACCCCGGGACTCCCAAGCGAGCAGTTCTTC. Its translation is CASTTPGLPSEQFF. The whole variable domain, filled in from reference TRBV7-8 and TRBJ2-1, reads GAGVSQSPRYKVAKRGQDVALRCDPISGHVSLFWYQQALGQGPEFLTYFQNEAQLDKSGLPSDRFFAERPEGSVSTLKIQRTQQEDSAVYLCASTTPGLPSEQFFGPGTRLTVL.